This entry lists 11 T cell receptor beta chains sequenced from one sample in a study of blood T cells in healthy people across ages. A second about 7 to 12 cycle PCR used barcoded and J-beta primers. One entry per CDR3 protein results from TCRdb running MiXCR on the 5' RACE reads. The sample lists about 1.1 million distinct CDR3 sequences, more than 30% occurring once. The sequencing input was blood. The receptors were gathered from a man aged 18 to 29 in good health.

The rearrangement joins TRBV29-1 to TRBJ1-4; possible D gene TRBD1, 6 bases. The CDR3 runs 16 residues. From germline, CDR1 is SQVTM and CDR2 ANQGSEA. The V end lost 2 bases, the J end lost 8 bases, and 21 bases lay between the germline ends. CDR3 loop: CSVEPLEGGVGEKLFF. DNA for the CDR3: TGCAGCGTTGAACCCCTGGAGGGGGGAGTTGGCGAAAAACTGTTTTTT.

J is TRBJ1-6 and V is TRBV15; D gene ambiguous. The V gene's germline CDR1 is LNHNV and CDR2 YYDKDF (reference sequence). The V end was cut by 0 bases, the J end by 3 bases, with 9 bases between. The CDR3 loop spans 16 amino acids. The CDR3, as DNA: TGTGCCACCAGCAGAGATGGGCACAACTATAATTCACCCCTCCACTTT. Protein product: CATSRDGHNYNSPLHF.

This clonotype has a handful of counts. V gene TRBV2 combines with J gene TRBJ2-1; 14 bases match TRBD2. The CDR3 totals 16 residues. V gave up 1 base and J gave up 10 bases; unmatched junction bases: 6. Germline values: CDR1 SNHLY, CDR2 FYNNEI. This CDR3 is CASSEEGLAGDLEQFF. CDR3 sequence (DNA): TGTGCCAGCAGTGAAGAGGGACTAGCGGGGGATCTCGAGCAGTTCTTC.

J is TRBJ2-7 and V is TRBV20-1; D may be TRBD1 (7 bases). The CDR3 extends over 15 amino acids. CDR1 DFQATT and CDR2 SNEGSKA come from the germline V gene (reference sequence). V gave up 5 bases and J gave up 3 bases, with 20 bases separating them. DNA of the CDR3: TGCAGTGCTGCCAGATGGAGGGGGCCTTTCTACGAGCAGTACTTC. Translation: CSAARWRGPFYEQYF.

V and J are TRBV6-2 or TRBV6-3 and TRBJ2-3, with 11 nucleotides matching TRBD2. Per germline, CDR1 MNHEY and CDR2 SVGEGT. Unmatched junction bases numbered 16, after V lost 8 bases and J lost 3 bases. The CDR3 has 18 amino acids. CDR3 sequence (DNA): TGTGCCAGCGGATATGGACTACTAGCGGGGGCCACGACAGATACGCAGTATTTT. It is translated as CASGYGLLAGATTDTQYF.

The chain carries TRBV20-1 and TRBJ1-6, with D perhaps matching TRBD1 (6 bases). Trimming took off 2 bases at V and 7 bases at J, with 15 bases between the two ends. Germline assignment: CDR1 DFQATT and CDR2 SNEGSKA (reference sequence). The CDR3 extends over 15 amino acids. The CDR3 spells CSARRGQSRNSPLHF. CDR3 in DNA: TGCAGTGCTAGAAGGGGACAATCCAGAAATTCACCCCTCCACTTT.

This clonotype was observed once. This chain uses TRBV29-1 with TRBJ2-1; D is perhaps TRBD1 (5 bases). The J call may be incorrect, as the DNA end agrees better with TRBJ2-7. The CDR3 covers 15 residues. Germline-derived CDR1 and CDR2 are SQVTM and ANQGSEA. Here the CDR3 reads CSVERGPRSYNEQYF. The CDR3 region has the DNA TGCAGCGTTGAAAGGGGCCCGCGCTCCTACAATGAGCAGTACTTC.

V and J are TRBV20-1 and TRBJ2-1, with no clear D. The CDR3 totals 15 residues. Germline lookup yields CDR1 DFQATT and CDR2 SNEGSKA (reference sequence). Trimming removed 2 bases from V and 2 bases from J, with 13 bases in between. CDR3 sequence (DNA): TGCAGTGCTAGAAAATGCGGCGTAGCCTACAATGAGCAGTTCTTC. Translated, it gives CSARKCGVAYNEQFF.

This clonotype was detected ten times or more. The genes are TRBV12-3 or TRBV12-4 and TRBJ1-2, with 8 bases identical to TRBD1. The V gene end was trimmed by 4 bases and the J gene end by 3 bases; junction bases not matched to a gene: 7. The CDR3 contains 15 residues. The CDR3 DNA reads TGTGCCAGCAGTTCCCGGGACAGGTTAGACTATGGCTACACCTTC. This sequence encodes CASSSRDRLDYGYTF.

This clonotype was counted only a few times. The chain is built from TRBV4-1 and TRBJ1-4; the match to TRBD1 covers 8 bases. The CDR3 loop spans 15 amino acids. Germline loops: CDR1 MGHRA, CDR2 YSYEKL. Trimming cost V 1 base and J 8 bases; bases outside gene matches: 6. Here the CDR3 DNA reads TGCGCCAGCAGCCAAGGTGCGTCAGGGGGCGAAAAACTGTTTTTT. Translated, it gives CASSQGASGGEKLFF.

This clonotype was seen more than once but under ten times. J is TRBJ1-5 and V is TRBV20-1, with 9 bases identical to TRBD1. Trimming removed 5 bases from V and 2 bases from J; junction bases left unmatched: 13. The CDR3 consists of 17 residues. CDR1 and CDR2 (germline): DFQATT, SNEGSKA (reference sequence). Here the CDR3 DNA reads TGCAGTGCTCCAACTCAAACAGGGGGCGTGGGCAATCAGCCCCAGCATTTT. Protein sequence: CSAPTQTGGVGNQPQHF.